These 26 T cell receptor beta chains share one sample of origin, sequenced in a study of shared clonotypes between healthy human individuals. Clones were read by immunoSEQ multiplex PCR, and TCRdb kept only the in-frame ones, dropping some. The table includes under 2,000,000 clones, roughly 94% detected once. Terminally differentiated effector memory CD45RA+ cells were excluded by CCR7 positive selection of CD45RO-negative cells. Sequences were obtained from naive CD8+ T cells sorted from blood. The receptor set was obtained from a man between 18 and 35 years old in good health.

The chain is built from TRBV4-1 and TRBJ1-6; D gene uncertain. Germline lookup yields CDR1 MGHRA and CDR2 YSYEKL. The CDR3 is made up of 13 amino acids. The V and J ends lost 0 bases and 9 bases respectively, with 6 bases between them. The CDR3 nucleotides are TGCGCCAGCAGCCAAGAAAGGGCTTCACCCCTCCACTTT. Amino acids: CASSQERASPLHF.

V gene TRBV27 combines with J gene TRBJ1-2; TRBD1 matches 8 bases. This CDR3 contains 15 residues. Germline values: CDR1 MNHEY, CDR2 SMNVEV (reference sequence). V was pared by 2 bases and J by 4 bases, with 6 bases of the junction left unmatched. In nucleotides, the CDR3 is TGTGCCAGCAGTTTACTAGGACAGGGACCCTATGGCTACACCTTC. Residues: CASSLLGQGPYGYTF.

The V and J genes are TRBV27 and TRBJ2-2; weak D call: TRBD1 (6 bases). With 5 bases removed from V and 0 bases from J, the gap between germline ends came to 13 bases. The CDR3 sequence is 16 residues long. CDR1 and CDR2 (germline): MNHEY, SMNVEV (reference sequence). CDR3 nucleotides: TGTGCCAGCAGTACACGGGACACAGCGAACACCGGGGAGCTGTTTTTT. Translated: CASSTRDTANTGELFF.

The chain is built from TRBV19 and TRBJ2-7; 8 bases fit TRBD2. The germline CDR1 and CDR2 sequences are LNHDA and SQIVND (reference sequence). After removal of 1 base from V and 1 base from J, the junction contained 3 bases not matched to a gene. The CDR3 spans 15 residues. For the CDR3, the DNA is TGTGCCAGTAGTATAGCCGGCGGGGGGTCCTACGAGCAGTACTTC. Its translation is CASSIAGGGSYEQYF.

The gene calls are TRBV4-1 and TRBJ2-7; 14 nucleotides align to TRBD2. The germline gives CDR1 MGHRA, CDR2 YSYEKL. This CDR3 has 19 residues. V lost 0 bases, J lost 1 base, and 8 bases stayed unmatched. Here the CDR3 reads CASSQEDPGLAGESYEQYF. The DNA for the CDR3 is TGCGCCAGCAGCCAAGAGGATCCGGGACTAGCGGGAGAGTCCTACGAGCAGTACTTC.

This sequence joins TRBV9 and TRBJ2-3; 13 bases match TRBD2. CDR3 length: 17 residues. Germline CDR1 is SGDLS and CDR2 is YYNGEE. V dropped 4 bases and J dropped 4; count of bases not matched to a gene: 9. CDR3 in DNA: TGTGCCAGCAGCTCCAGACTAGCGGGGGGAGGGGCAGATACGCAGTATTTT. Its protein product is CASSSRLAGGGADTQYF. Based on the CDR3 plus reference TRBV9 and TRBJ2-3, the full variable domain is DSGVTQTPKHLITATGQRVTLRCSPRSGDLSVYWYQQSLDQGLQFLIQYYNGEERAKGNILERFSAQQFPDLHSELNLSSLELGDSALYFCASSSRLAGGGADTQYFGPGTRLTVL.

This chain uses TRBV5-6 with TRBJ1-1, with 8 positions matching TRBD1. V was pared by 4 bases and J by 4 bases, with 6 bases of the junction left unmatched. CDR3 size: 14 residues. The germline CDR1 and CDR2 sequences are SGHDT and YYEEEE. The CDR3, as DNA: TGTGCCAGCAGCGCGACAGGGGCGGGCACTGAAGCTTTCTTT. This translates into CASSATGAGTEAFF.

The chain couples TRBV7-8 to TRBJ2-2; the match to TRBD2 covers 7 bases. V lost 2 bases and J lost 1; bases outside the gene matches: 7. The CDR3 runs 17 residues. From germline, CDR1 is SGHVS and CDR2 FQNEAQ. The CDR3 nucleotides are TGTGCCAGCAGCTTACCCCGTCTAGCGGTGAACACCGGGGAGCTGTTTTTT. Translating gives CASSLPRLAVNTGELFF.

The rearrangement links TRBV6-5 to TRBJ2-7; TRBD1 might be the D (6 bases). Trimming cost V 10 bases and J 3 bases, with 22 bases left between them. Germline V gene sequence: CDR1 MNHEY, CDR2 SVGAGI. This CDR3 comprises 15 residues. CDR3: CAIPLSGVYYYEQYF. In DNA, the CDR3 is TGTGCCATCCCCCTTTCAGGGGTCTACTACTACGAGCAGTACTTC.

The chain links TRBV7-8 to TRBJ2-2, with D unresolved. V lost 2 bases to trimming and J lost 3 bases, with 7 bases between them. The CDR3 totals 14 residues. The V gene's germline CDR1 is SGHVS and CDR2 FQNEAQ. CDR3 residues: CASSLLSYTGELFF. The CDR3 DNA follows: TGTGCCAGCAGCTTACTTTCCTACACCGGGGAGCTGTTTTTT.

This chain connects TRBV10-3 to TRBJ2-3; D not certain. V lost 6 bases, J lost 6 bases, and 13 bases lay in between. The CDR3 loop spans 13 amino acids. The germline CDR1 and CDR2 sequences are ENHRY and SYGVKD. The CDR3 sequence is CAISGLVSDTQYF. The CDR3 DNA reads as TGTGCCATCAGCGGATTAGTCTCTGATACGCAGTATTTT.

This sequence joins TRBV5-1 and TRBJ1-4; D remains unclear. CDR3 length equals 14 residues. Germline V lookup: CDR1 SGHRS, CDR2 YFSETQ. Trimming shortened V by 0 bases and J by 5 bases, and 8 bases separated the two germline ends. CDR3 sequence reads: CASSLEGSNEKLFF. DNA of the CDR3: TGCGCCAGCAGCTTGGAGGGCTCCAATGAAAAACTGTTTTTT.

This clone is a singleton in its sample. The genes are TRBV6-5 and TRBJ2-1; no reliable D call. Per germline, CDR1 MNHEY and CDR2 SVGAGI. V was clipped by 2 bases and J by 6 bases, with 8 bases between them. CDR3 length equals 13 residues. CDR3 amino acids: CASSYGVLNEQFF. DNA of the CDR3: TGTGCCAGCAGTTACGGGGTTCTCAATGAGCAGTTCTTC.

Remarks on this clone: Other nucleotide sequences in the sample specify the same CDR3. The rearrangement uses TRBV9 and TRBJ2-7; TRBD2 might be the D (6 bases). This CDR3 region has 13 residues. V was pared by 3 bases and J by 6 bases, with 13 bases between. Germline V gene sequence: CDR1 SGDLS, CDR2 YYNGEE. CDR3 sequence reads: CASSAGGGGEQYF. The CDR3, as DNA: TGTGCCAGCAGCGCTGGGGGAGGTGGCGAGCAGTACTTC.

This chain connects TRBV11-3 to TRBJ2-7; D might be TRBD1 (8 bases). Germline CDR1 SGHNT, CDR2 YENEEA. The CDR3 is 14 residues long. V dropped 0 bases and J dropped 6 bases, with 12 bases sitting between them. CDR3 coding DNA: TGTGCCAGCAGCTTAGAGGGGGGGACAGGCGAGCAGTACTTC. Translating gives CASSLEGGTGEQYF. Together with reference TRBV11-3 and TRBJ2-7, the CDR3 gives the full variable domain: EAGVVQSPRYKIIEKKQPVAFWCNPISGHNTLYWYLQNLGQGPELLIRYENEEAVDDSQLPKDRFSAERLKGVDSTLKIQPAELGDSAVYLCASSLEGGTGEQYFGPGTRLTVT.

This chain uses TRBV27 with TRBJ2-7; TRBD2 matches 8 bases. Per the germline V gene, CDR1 is MNHEY and CDR2 is SMNVEV (reference sequence). The CDR3 is 14 amino acids. The V and J ends lost 7 bases and 3 bases, in that order; junction bases with no gene match: 8. The DNA of the CDR3 is TGTGCCAGCAAATGGAGCGGGAGTGTCTACGAGCAGTACTTC. It specifies CASKWSGSVYEQYF.

The rearrangement uses TRBV7-9 and TRBJ2-5, with D maybe TRBD1 (5 bases). CDR1 is SEHNR and CDR2 is FQNEAQ in the germline V gene (reference sequence). Between the trimmed V and J ends, which lost 1 base and 4 bases, there was a span of 10 bases. The CDR3 is 14 residues long. The CDR3 protein is CASSLVARVETQYF. In DNA form, the CDR3 reads TGTGCCAGCAGCTTAGTGGCCAGGGTAGAGACCCAGTACTTC.

This clone occurred once. The J gene is TRBJ2-7, the V gene TRBV4-1; 8 bases match TRBD2. V gave up 4 bases and J gave up 7 bases; unmatched junction bases: 9. Germline V gene data show CDR1 as MGHRA and CDR2 as YSYEKL. This CDR3 spans 14 amino acids. CDR3 protein: CASSPMRGAGEQYF. The CDR3 DNA sequence: TGCGCCAGCAGCCCTATGCGGGGGGCGGGGGAGCAGTACTTC.

The rearrangement uses TRBV21-1 and TRBJ2-7; TRBD1 reflects the table's D call only, with no check against the DNA. TRBV21-1 is classified as a pseudogene. CDR3 length equals 16 residues. CDR3 protein: CASSKERGQGSYEQYF. In DNA form, the CDR3 reads TGTGCCAGCAGCAAAGAAAGGGGACAGGGCTCCTACGAGCAGTACTTC.

The rearrangement links TRBV19 to TRBJ2-5; D remains ambiguous. V gave up 7 bases and J gave up 3 bases, with 12 bases separating them. The CDR3 length is 13 residues. From germline, CDR1 is LNHDA and CDR2 SQIVND (reference sequence). The chain's CDR3 is CASTPESEETQYF. CDR3 nucleotides: TGTGCCAGTACCCCAGAAAGTGAAGAGACCCAGTACTTC.

Remarks on this clone: Other DNA sequences in the sample encode the same CDR3. The chain links TRBV7-8 to TRBJ1-1; unclear D gene. Germline values: CDR1 SGHVS, CDR2 FQNEAQ. The CDR3 has 11 residues. V shed 6 bases and J shed 6 bases, with 8 bases lying between them. In DNA, the CDR3 is TGTGCCAGCAGTTTGGGGTCTGAAGCTTTCTTT. Translation: CASSLGSEAFF.

The genes are TRBV9 and TRBJ2-2; D may be TRBD2 (5 bases). Germline V gene sequence: CDR1 SGDLS, CDR2 YYNGEE. Trimming stripped 0 bases from V and 7 bases from J, with 10 bases between. This CDR3 is 14 amino acids long. CDR3 residues: CASSVELDGGELFF. CDR3 bases: TGTGCCAGCAGCGTAGAACTAGATGGCGGGGAGCTGTTTTTT.

The rearrangement uses TRBV9 and TRBJ2-1; 7 nucleotides line up with TRBD1. This CDR3 is 15 amino acids long. The germline V gene has CDR1 SGDLS and CDR2 YYNGEE. V shed 4 bases and J 2 bases; nucleotides not matched to a gene: 6. The CDR3 reads CASSPRGYTYNEQFF. The CDR3 region has the DNA TGTGCCAGCAGCCCCAGGGGGTACACCTACAATGAGCAGTTCTTC. Full variable domain (rest looked up from reference TRBV9 and TRBJ2-1): DSGVTQTPKHLITATGQRVTLRCSPRSGDLSVYWYQQSLDQGLQFLIQYYNGEERAKGNILERFSAQQFPDLHSELNLSSLELGDSALYFCASSPRGYTYNEQFFGPGTRLTVL.

The rearrangement links TRBV6-5 to TRBJ2-5; 9 bases fit TRBD1. The V gene end was trimmed by 3 bases and the J gene end by 3 bases; junction bases not matched to a gene: 8. Germline assignment: CDR1 MNHEY and CDR2 SVGAGI. The CDR3 extends over 16 amino acids. CDR3 nucleotides: TGTGCCAGCAGTTATCTAGTGGGACAGGGAGAAGAGACCCAGTACTTC. It is translated as CASSYLVGQGEETQYF.

This chain joins TRBV27 and TRBJ2-7; 9 nucleotides line up with TRBD1. The CDR3 consists of 14 residues. Germline loops: CDR1 MNHEY, CDR2 SMNVEV (reference sequence). The ends lost 4 bases at V and 2 bases at J; junction bases unmatched: 3. The CDR3 sequence: CASSWTGVPYEQYF. The CDR3 coding sequence is TGTGCCAGCAGTTGGACAGGGGTCCCCTACGAGCAGTACTTC.

This chain links TRBV9 with TRBJ2-7; 9 bases agree with TRBD2. J lost 0 bases, V lost 0 bases, and 1 base had no gene match. This CDR3 is built from 15 residues. The germline gives CDR1 SGDLS, CDR2 YYNGEE. In DNA, the CDR3 is TGTGCCAGCAGCGTAGGGCGGGAGGGCTCCTACGAGCAGTACTTC. Amino acids: CASSVGREGSYEQYF.